Presented here are 16 T cell receptor beta chains from one specimen sequenced in a study of identical twins. TCRdb used MiXCR to reprocess the 5' RACE reads, holding one entry per CDR3 protein. The sample yields around 1.7 million distinct CDR3 sequences, about 30% seen once. The sample was cord blood. All receptors come from a newborn girl in good health.

CDR3 nucleotide sequence: TGTGCCAGCAGCTACCACTATGGCTACACCTTC. Its protein product is CASSYHYGYTF. J is TRBJ1-2 and V is TRBV5-6; D uncertain. CDR1 is SGHDT, CDR2 YYEEEE, per germline. The length of the CDR3 is 11 residues. Trimming took off 3 bases at V and 3 bases at J, with 3 bases between the two ends.

The CDR3 reads CASSLAMLEARNTIYF. CDR3 bases: TGTGCCAGCAGCTTGGCGATGCTGGAGGCGAGGAACACCATATATTTT. V is TRBV5-6 and J is TRBJ1-3; no firm D call. V gave up 0 bases and J gave up 7 bases, with 17 bases separating them. The CDR3 runs to 16 residues. The V gene's germline CDR1 is SGHDT and CDR2 YYEEEE.

CDR3 protein: CSADEGEETQYF. The CDR3 DNA reads TGCAGTGCTGACGAAGGGGAAGAGACCCAGTACTTC. The chain is built from TRBV20-1 and TRBJ2-5, with a tentative D call TRBD1 (5 bases). Trimming removed 5 bases from V and 3 bases from J, with 10 bases in between. Germline CDR1 DFQATT, CDR2 SNEGSKA (reference sequence). The CDR3 covers 12 residues.

The V call is TRBV19, the J call TRBJ2-2; unclear D gene. Trimming took off 3 bases at V and 8 bases at J, with 10 bases between the two ends. This CDR3 spans 13 amino acids. Germline V gene lookup returns CDR1 LNHDA and CDR2 SQIVND (reference sequence). DNA for the CDR3: TGTGCCAGTAGTATTGGTTCGTGGGGGGAGCTGTTTTTT. It yields the protein CASSIGSWGELFF.

This clonotype occurred a few times. The genes are TRBV20-1 and TRBJ2-1; D ambiguous. The germline CDR1 and CDR2 sequences are DFQATT and SNEGSKA (reference sequence). The CDR3 has 16 residues. V lost 5 bases and J 0 bases, leaving 17 bases between the germline ends. In DNA form, the CDR3 reads TGCAGTGCTGGCCCTCTAGTGACGAGCTCCTACAATGAGCAGTTCTTC. Translation gives CSAGPLVTSSYNEQFF.

This chain connects TRBV12-3 or TRBV12-4 to TRBJ1-1; TRBD1 is a possible D gene (5 bases). Deletions cut 0 bases from V and 1 base from J, with 9 bases between. The CDR3 totals 15 residues. The DNA of the CDR3 is TGTGCCAGCAGTTTAGCAGGGGCCCCGAACACTGAAGCTTTCTTT. Its protein product is CASSLAGAPNTEAFF.

This rearrangement joins TRBV25-1 to TRBJ1-3; the D gene is possibly TRBD1 (6 bases). V lost 6 bases and J 4 bases, leaving 13 bases between the germline ends. The germline gives CDR1 MGHDK, CDR2 SYGVNS. The CDR3 is 14 residues long. The CDR3 spells CASSTGLGGNTIYF. The CDR3 DNA reads TGTGCCAGCAGCACAGGGTTGGGAGGAAACACCATATATTTT.

The V and J genes are TRBV16 and TRBJ2-1; weak D call: TRBD1 (5 bases). This CDR3 region has 12 residues. The V gene lost 1 base and the J gene lost 10 bases, with 8 bases spanning the gap. Germline values: CDR1 KGHSY, CDR2 FQNENV. Written as DNA, the CDR3 is TGTGCCAGCAGCCAATGGGGCTACGAGCAGTTCTTC. It encodes CASSQWGYEQFF.

This clonotype occurred a few times. The rearrangement links TRBV25-1 to TRBJ2-3, with D possibly called TRBD1 or TRBD2 (5 bases each). The CDR3 is 15 amino acids. V lost 7 bases and J lost 0, with 14 bases in between. CDR1 is MGHDK and CDR2 is SYGVNS in the germline V gene. CDR3: CASTPGQPSTDTQYF. The CDR3 coding sequence is TGTGCCAGCACCCCGGGGCAGCCAAGCACAGATACGCAGTATTTT.

This clonotype occurred a few times. The chain couples TRBV30 to TRBJ2-5; 7 nucleotides align to TRBD2. The V gene end was trimmed by 0 bases and the J gene end by 4 bases; junction bases not matched to a gene: 2. This CDR3 region has 13 residues. Germline V gene sequence: CDR1 GTSNPN, CDR2 SVGIG (reference sequence). The CDR3 bases are TGTGCCTGGAGTGTACTAGCGCTAGAGACCCAGTACTTC. Translation gives CAWSVLALETQYF.

The gene calls are TRBV10-3 and TRBJ2-6; D might be TRBD1 or TRBD2, each matching 5 bases. Trimming cost V 7 bases and J 0 bases, with 16 bases left between them. Germline V gives CDR1 ENHRY, CDR2 SYGVKD. The CDR3 totals 17 residues. The CDR3 loop is CAITMGVLVSGANVLTF. The CDR3 region has the DNA TGTGCCATCACCATGGGGGTATTAGTCTCTGGGGCCAACGTCCTGACTTTC.

This clonotype appeared a few times. The V gene is TRBV2, the J gene TRBJ2-7; 8 bases are a match to TRBD1. The germline V gene has CDR1 SNHLY and CDR2 FYNNEI. V gave up 6 bases and J gave up 2 bases; unmatched junction bases: 6. The CDR3 has 14 residues. CDR3 coding DNA: TGTGCCAGCAGAGAAACAGGGGGGACCTACGAGCAGTACTTC. The encoded protein is CASRETGGTYEQYF.

This clonotype was seen only a few times. The V call is TRBV11-2, the J call TRBJ2-3; 8 nucleotides agree with TRBD2. This CDR3 is built from 18 residues. V trimming: 2 bases; J trimming: 2 bases; junction bases outside the gene matches: 12. The germline CDR1 and CDR2 sequences are SGHAT and FQNNGV. The CDR3 region is CASSLISPGAGVTDTQYF. The CDR3 DNA reads TGTGCCAGCAGCTTAATTTCGCCCGGAGCGGGGGTCACAGATACGCAGTATTTT.

This clonotype was seen a handful of times. The V call is TRBV11-2, the J call TRBJ2-1; a possible D gene is TRBD2 (5 bases). Germline V lookup: CDR1 SGHAT, CDR2 FQNNGV. This CDR3 is 13 amino acids long. V dropped 5 bases and J dropped 13 bases, with 18 bases sitting between them. The CDR3 DNA reads TGTGCCAGCAGCGTTAGGATTTGGGAGACCCAGTTCTTC. Protein sequence: CASSVRIWETQFF.

This clonotype was seen a handful of times. The rearrangement uses TRBV4-1 and TRBJ2-3; TRBD2 aligns across 9 bases. Germline V CDR1 and CDR2: MGHRA, YSYEKL. The ends lost 2 bases at V and 1 base at J; junction bases unmatched: 7. The CDR3 is 17 residues long. The CDR3 here is CASSQRGLAKGTDTQYF. DNA for the CDR3: TGCGCCAGCAGCCAACGAGGACTAGCGAAAGGCACAGATACGCAGTATTTT.

The V and J genes are TRBV7-2 and TRBJ2-1; D is possibly TRBD1 (5 bases). The CDR3 runs to 13 residues. The germline CDR1 and CDR2 sequences are SGHTA and FQGNSA. Trimming took off 9 bases at V and 5 bases at J, with 14 bases between the two ends. For the CDR3, the DNA is TGTGCCAGTGCCGTGGGGCGCCACAATGAGCAGTTCTTC. Translated: CASAVGRHNEQFF.